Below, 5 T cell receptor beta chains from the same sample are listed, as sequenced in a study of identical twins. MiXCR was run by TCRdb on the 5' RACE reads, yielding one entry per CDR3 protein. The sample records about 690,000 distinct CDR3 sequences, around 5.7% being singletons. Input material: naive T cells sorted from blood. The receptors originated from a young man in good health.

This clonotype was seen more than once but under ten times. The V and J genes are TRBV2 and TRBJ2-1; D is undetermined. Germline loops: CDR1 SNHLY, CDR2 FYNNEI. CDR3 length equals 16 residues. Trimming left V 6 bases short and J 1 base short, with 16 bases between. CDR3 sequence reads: CASSQTGTLSYNEQFF. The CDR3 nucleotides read TGTGCCAGCAGCCAAACTGGCACGCTTTCCTACAATGAGCAGTTCTTC.

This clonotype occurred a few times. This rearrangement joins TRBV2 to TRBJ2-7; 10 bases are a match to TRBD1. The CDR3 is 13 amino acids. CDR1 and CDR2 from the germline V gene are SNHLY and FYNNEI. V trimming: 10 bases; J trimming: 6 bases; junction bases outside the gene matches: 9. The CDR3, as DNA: TGTGCCACAGACCGGGACAGGGGAAGCGAGCAGTACGTC. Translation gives CATDRDRGSEQYV.

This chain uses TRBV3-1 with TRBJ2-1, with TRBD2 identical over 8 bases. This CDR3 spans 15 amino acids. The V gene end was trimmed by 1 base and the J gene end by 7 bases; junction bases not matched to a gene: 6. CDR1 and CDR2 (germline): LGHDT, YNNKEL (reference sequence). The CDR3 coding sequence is TGTGCCAGCAGCCAAGGGCCCGGGAGGGCTAATGAGCAGTTCTTC. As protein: CASSQGPGRANEQFF.

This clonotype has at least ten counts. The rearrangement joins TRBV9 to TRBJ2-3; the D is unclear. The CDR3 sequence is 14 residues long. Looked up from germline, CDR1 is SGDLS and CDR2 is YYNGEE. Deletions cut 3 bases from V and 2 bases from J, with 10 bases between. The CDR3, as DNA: TGTGCCAGCAGCGCAGGAACCCTCACAGATACGCAGTATTTT. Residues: CASSAGTLTDTQYF.

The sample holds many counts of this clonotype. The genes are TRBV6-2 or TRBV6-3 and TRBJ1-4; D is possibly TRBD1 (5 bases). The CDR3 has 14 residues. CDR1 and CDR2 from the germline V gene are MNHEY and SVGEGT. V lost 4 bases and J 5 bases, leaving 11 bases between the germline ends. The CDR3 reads CASSSGTVNEKLFF. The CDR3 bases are TGTGCCAGCAGTTCCGGGACTGTGAATGAAAAACTGTTTTTT.